This note documents a single T cell receptor (beta chain) sequence. Repertoires were generated with immunoSEQ multiplex PCR, while TCRdb's copy carries only in-frame clones and drops some. The top ten clones hold about 0.41% of a sample with 75,000 to 95,000 clones, around 91% of them seen once. The data belong to a study of technical replicates of blood from several donors. The CDR3 contains 15 residues. The germline V gene encodes CDR1 MGHRA and CDR2 YSYEKL. V was clipped by 3 bases and J by 2 bases; unmatched bases: 2. The source of this sequence is a human donor in good health. Sequencing was carried out using T cells isolated from PBMCs. This sequence joins TRBV4-1 and TRBJ2-7; 12 bases map to TRBD2. The CDR3 bases are TGCGCCAGCAGCCACCGACTAGCGGGAGCCTACGAGCAGTACTTC. Residues: CASSHRLAGAYEQYF.